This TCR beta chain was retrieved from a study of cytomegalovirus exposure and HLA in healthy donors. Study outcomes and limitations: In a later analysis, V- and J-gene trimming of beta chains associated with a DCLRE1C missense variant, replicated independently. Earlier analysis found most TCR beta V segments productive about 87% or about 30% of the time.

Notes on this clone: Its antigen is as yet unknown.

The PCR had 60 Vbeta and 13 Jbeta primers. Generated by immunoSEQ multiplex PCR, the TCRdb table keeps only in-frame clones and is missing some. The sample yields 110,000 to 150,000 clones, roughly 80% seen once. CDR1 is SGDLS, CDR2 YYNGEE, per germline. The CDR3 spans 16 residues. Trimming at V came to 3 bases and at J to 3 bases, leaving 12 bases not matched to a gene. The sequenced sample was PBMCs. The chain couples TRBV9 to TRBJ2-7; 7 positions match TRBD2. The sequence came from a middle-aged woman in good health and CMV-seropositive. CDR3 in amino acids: CASSGMGSGTLYEQYF. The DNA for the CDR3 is TGTGCCAGCAGCGGCATGGGGAGCGGGACCCTCTACGAGCAGTACTTC.